These 22 T cell receptor beta chains originate from one sample sequenced in a study of shared clonotypes between healthy human individuals. The data were produced by immunoSEQ multiplex PCR, yet TCRdb's version contains in-frame clones alone and is incomplete. Of about 2.4 million clones listed, roughly 92% are singletons. Sequenced input: naive CD4+ T cells sorted from blood. Subset indicated: CD45RA+ positively selected. The receptor source for this set is a young man in good health.

Concerning this clone: In the same sample, other DNA sequences code for this CDR3. The chain uses TRBV30 and TRBJ2-3; TRBD2 aligns across 7 bases. CDR1 is GTSNPN and CDR2 is SVGIG in the germline V gene (reference sequence). V was clipped by 0 bases and J by 1 base; unmatched bases: 1. This CDR3 contains 14 residues. Here the CDR3 DNA reads TGTGCCTGGAGTGTACGGGGGGGCACAGATACGCAGTATTTT. Translated: CAWSVRGGTDTQYF.

The genes are TRBV7-2 and TRBJ2-1, with 11 bases that match TRBD2. The CDR3 loop spans 18 amino acids. V trimming: 7 bases; J trimming: 0 bases; junction bases outside the gene matches: 11. Germline V CDR1 and CDR2: SGHTA, FQGNSA. CDR3 region: CASTPGLAAASSYNEQFF. The DNA for the CDR3 is TGTGCCAGCACTCCGGGACTAGCGGCTGCAAGCTCCTACAATGAGCAGTTCTTC.

The V gene is TRBV4-3, the J gene TRBJ1-4; D is possibly TRBD1 (6 bases). Germline V gives CDR1 LGHNA, CDR2 YSLEER. Trimming removed 4 bases at V and 0 bases at J, with 12 bases between. CDR3 length equals 16 residues. CDR3 residues: CASSLGASATNEKLFF. Here the CDR3 DNA reads TGCGCCAGCAGCCTGGGGGCCTCTGCAACTAATGAAAAACTGTTTTTT.

CDR3: CASSQVPGFCTF. The CDR3 DNA reads as TGTGCCAGCAGCCAAGTCCCGGGTTTTTGCACCTTC. This chain links TRBV4-2 with TRBJ1-2, with D unresolved. V lost 1 base to trimming and J lost 13 bases, with 13 bases between them. Per germline, CDR1 LGHNA and CDR2 YNFKEQ. The CDR3 spans 12 residues.

This clone was detected only once. The gene calls are TRBV19 and TRBJ2-2; TRBD1 matches at 8 bases. This CDR3 region has 15 residues. The junction had 6 bases not matched to a gene; V was cut back by 6 bases and J by 3 bases. Germline values: CDR1 LNHDA, CDR2 SQIVND (reference sequence). The CDR3 DNA sequence: TGTGCCAGTAGCCGACAGGGGTCTGACACCGGGGAGCTGTTTTTT. Its translation is CASSRQGSDTGELFF.

This clone was seen only once. In the same sample, other DNA sequences code for this CDR3. V usage is TRBV30 and J usage is TRBJ2-7; D not certain. Trimming left V 3 bases short and J 2 bases short, with 5 bases between. The CDR3 covers 11 residues. CDR1 is GTSNPN, CDR2 SVGIG, per germline (reference sequence). The CDR3 DNA is TGTGCCTGGAGGGGCGCCTACGAGCAGTACTTC. This sequence encodes CAWRGAYEQYF.

The J gene is TRBJ2-7, the V gene TRBV7-2, with a weak D call TRBD1 (6 bases). The CDR3 loop spans 16 amino acids. Germline V gene sequence: CDR1 SGHTA, CDR2 FQGNSA. V was shortened by 1 base and J by 3 bases, with 16 bases between the two germline ends. The DNA for the CDR3 is TGTGCCAGCAGCTTAGTACTAGGACAGCTTATCTACGAGCAGTACTTC. This sequence encodes CASSLVLGQLIYEQYF.

About this clone: The sample carries other DNA sequences with the same CDR3. The chain combines TRBV4-3 with TRBJ2-3; D ambiguous. The CDR3 is made up of 15 amino acids. V gave up 0 bases and J gave up 0 bases, with 7 bases separating them. From germline, CDR1 is LGHNA and CDR2 YSLEER. CDR3 region: CASSQDTGSTDTQYF. CDR3 DNA: TGCGCCAGCAGCCAAGATACGGGTAGCACAGATACGCAGTATTTT.

This chain joins TRBV18 and TRBJ2-5, with 9 positions matching TRBD2. V was clipped by 6 bases and J by 5 bases; unmatched bases: 13. The CDR3 is 16 residues long. Germline values: CDR1 KGHSH, CDR2 LQKENI. The CDR3 DNA is TGTGCCAGCTCTCCCTTTAGCGGGAGTTCGGGTGAGACCCAGTACTTC. It codes for CASSPFSGSSGETQYF.

The chain has TRBV5-1 and TRBJ2-5; TRBD1 aligns across 10 bases. Germline V gene sequence: CDR1 SGHRS, CDR2 YFSETQ. Trimming took 2 bases from V and 4 from J; bases not matched to a gene: 5. CDR3 length equals 15 residues. The chain's CDR3 is CASSLSGTGVETQYF. The CDR3 bases are TGCGCCAGCAGCTTATCCGGGACAGGGGTAGAGACCCAGTACTTC.

In DNA, the CDR3 is TGTGCCAGCAGCCCCTGGACGGTCTCCTACAATGAGCAGTTCTTC. Its protein product is CASSPWTVSYNEQFF. The rearrangement links TRBV7-2 to TRBJ2-1, with D unclear. The CDR3 is 15 residues long. The V gene lost 5 bases and the J gene lost 0 bases, with 11 bases spanning the gap. CDR1 SGHTA and CDR2 FQGNSA come from the germline V gene.

This chain's CDR3 is CASSYRLGGSTDTQYF. The CDR3 nucleotides are TGTGCCAGCAGTTACCGCCTAGGCGGTAGCACAGATACGCAGTATTTT. The chain combines TRBV6-5 with TRBJ2-3; D not resolved. The CDR3 is 16 amino acids. CDR1 is MNHEY, CDR2 SVGAGI, per germline. V lost 2 bases and J lost 0, with 12 bases in between.

This clone appeared once. The chain has TRBV6-1 and TRBJ1-2; 7 nucleotides line up with TRBD1. From germline, CDR1 is MNHNS and CDR2 SASEGT. The CDR3 has 14 amino acids. J lost 2 bases, V lost 5 bases, and 5 bases had no gene match. The CDR3 region has the DNA TGTGCCAGCAGTCATATGGGACAGAACTATGGCTACACCTTC. Encoded protein: CASSHMGQNYGYTF.

The V call is TRBV19, the J call TRBJ2-5; either TRBD1 or TRBD2 may supply D (5 bases each). Germline-derived CDR1 and CDR2 are LNHDA and SQIVND (reference sequence). V lost 5 bases and J 5 bases, leaving 12 bases between the germline ends. The CDR3 has 13 amino acids. CDR3 in amino acids: CASSLRDLETQYF. The CDR3 DNA reads as TGTGCCAGTAGTCTCCGGGACCTTGAGACCCAGTACTTC.

This chain uses TRBV6-1 with TRBJ2-1, with 7 positions matching TRBD1. The germline V gene encodes CDR1 MNHNS and CDR2 SASEGT. This CDR3 has 14 residues. V lost 10 bases and J lost 5; bases outside the gene matches: 11. Here the CDR3 reads CATRVRGPNNEQFF. CDR3 sequence (DNA): TGTGCCACCAGGGTAAGGGGGCCTAACAATGAGCAGTTCTTC.

The J gene is TRBJ1-3, the V gene TRBV28; 9 bases are a match to TRBD1. V was pared by 5 bases and J by 2 bases, with 7 bases of the junction left unmatched. The CDR3 length is 16 residues. The germline V gene encodes CDR1 MDHEN and CDR2 SYDVKM. CDR3 bases: TGTGCCAGCAGTCCTGTACAGGGGGCGCCTGGAAACACCATATATTTT. Translation: CASSPVQGAPGNTIYF.

This clone was seen only once. The chain is built from TRBV28 and TRBJ1-5; D is undetermined. CDR3 length: 15 amino acids. V gave up 2 bases and J gave up 1 base, with 9 bases separating them. CDR1 MDHEN and CDR2 SYDVKM come from the germline V gene. CDR3 nucleotide sequence: TGTGCCAGCAGTTTAGGGCGGAGGAGCAATCAGCCCCAGCATTTT. This encodes CASSLGRRSNQPQHF. The full variable domain, in which reference TRBV28 and TRBJ1-5 provide the parts outside the CDR3, is DVKVTQSSRYLVKRTGEKVFLECVQDMDHENMFWYRQDPGLGLRLIYFSYDVKMKEKGDIPEGYSVSREKKERFSLILESASTNQTSMYLCASSLGRRSNQPQHFGDGTRLSIL.

The chain uses TRBV19 and TRBJ1-5; D ambiguous. CDR1 and CDR2 (germline): LNHDA, SQIVND (reference sequence). Between the trimmed V and J ends, which lost 5 bases and 4 bases, there was a span of 18 bases. This CDR3 comprises 16 residues. DNA for the CDR3: TGTGCCAGTAGTCTCGATACAGCGGTCGCAAATCAGCCCCAGCATTTT. Encoded protein: CASSLDTAVANQPQHF. The variable domain in full, with the rest retrieved from reference TRBV19 and TRBJ1-5, is DGGITQSPKYLFRKEGQNVTLSCEQNLNHDAMYWYRQDPGQGLRLIYYSQIVNDFQKGDIAEGYSVSREKKESFPLTVTSAQKNPTAFYLCASSLDTAVANQPQHFGDGTRLSIL.

The V gene is TRBV7-9, the J gene TRBJ2-3; D possibly uses TRBD1 or TRBD2 (5 bases each). Germline V CDR1 and CDR2: SEHNR, FQNEAQ (reference sequence). This CDR3 comprises 15 residues. V lost 3 bases and J 6 bases, leaving 16 bases between the germline ends. This chain's CDR3 is CASSLGENLVDTQYF. The CDR3 DNA reads TGTGCCAGCAGCTTGGGGGAAAACTTAGTTGATACGCAGTATTTT. Full variable domain (rest looked up from reference TRBV7-9 and TRBJ2-3): DTGVSQNPRHKITKRGQNVTFRCDPISEHNRLYWYRQTLGQGPEFLTYFQNEAQLEKSRLLSDRFSAERPKGSFSTLEIQRTEQGDSAMYLCASSLGENLVDTQYFGPGTRLTVL.

The rearrangement uses TRBV5-4 and TRBJ1-6; no clear D gene. The V and J ends lost 2 bases and 6 bases respectively, with 15 bases between them. The CDR3 is made up of 16 amino acids. Germline CDR1 SGHNT, CDR2 YYREEE (reference sequence). This chain's CDR3 is CASSFAHTQTNSPLHF. The CDR3 region has the DNA TGTGCCAGCAGCTTCGCACATACACAAACTAATTCACCCCTCCACTTT.

The V gene is TRBV7-2, the J gene TRBJ1-5; D perhaps matches TRBD1 (5 bases). Germline loops: CDR1 SGHTA, CDR2 FQGNSA. Trimming took 3 bases from V and 3 from J, leaving 12 bases between them. This CDR3 comprises 15 residues. The chain's CDR3 is CASSFGGWNNQPQHF. CDR3 in DNA: TGTGCCAGCAGCTTCGGGGGGTGGAACAATCAGCCCCAGCATTTT.

V and J are TRBV6-1 and TRBJ2-7; 7 bases align to TRBD2. Trimming removed 2 bases from V and 2 bases from J; junction bases left unmatched: 9. This CDR3 spans 16 amino acids. Germline values: CDR1 MNHNS, CDR2 SASEGT. In nucleotides, the CDR3 is TGTGCCAGCAGTGAAAGAGGGCGGGAGAGGACCTACGAGCAGTACTTC. This gives the protein CASSERGRERTYEQYF.